A single sample is the source of the 30 T cell receptor beta chains below, sequenced in a study of breast tumors, draining lymph nodes, adjacent tissues. MiXCR, applied by TCRdb to the multiplex PCR reads, yields one record per CDR3 protein. The top ten hold approximately 4% of the sample, which has about 220,000 distinct CDR3 sequences, 30% to 35% seen once. Axillary draining lymph nodes of breast cancer patients supplied the node samples. Input material: axillary lymph node tissue. The receptor source for this set is a female donor with breast cancer. Some clones in this sample may be carry-over from other donors' samples.

This clonotype was seen at least ten times. This rearrangement joins TRBV11-3 to TRBJ2-3; weak D call: TRBD2 (7 bases). There are 13 residues in the CDR3. V was cut by 6 bases and J by 5 bases, with 12 bases left in between. Per the germline V gene, CDR1 is SGHNT and CDR2 is YENEEA. Here the CDR3 DNA reads TGTGCCAGCAGATTGGGGGGGCGAGATACGCAGTATTTT. Its translation is CASRLGGRDTQYF.

The genes are TRBV11-1 and TRBJ2-5; D assignment may be TRBD1 or TRBD2 (5 bases each). The CDR3 totals 14 residues. Germline V gene sequence: CDR1 SGHAT, CDR2 FQDESV (reference sequence). The V end lost 6 bases, the J end lost 7 bases, and 18 bases lay between the germline ends. CDR3 DNA: TGTGCCAGCAGTCGGTACCGGGACCCAGGGACCCAGTACTTC. It specifies CASSRYRDPGTQYF.

A word on this clonotype: Given a much more abundant clone one base away, this may be a read error. This chain joins TRBV4-3 and TRBJ1-6; TRBD1 aligns across 10 bases. Germline CDR1 is LGHNA and CDR2 is YSLEER. The CDR3 covers 16 residues. The CDR3 coding sequence is TGCGACAGCAGCCAAGAGACCGGGACAGGGGATTCACCCCTCCACTTT. Protein: CDSSQETGTGDSPLHF.

Many counts were recorded for this clonotype. The chain combines TRBV9 with TRBJ1-2; D uncertain. The CDR3 is made up of 15 amino acids. The germline V gene encodes CDR1 SGDLS and CDR2 YYNGEE. Trimming removed 0 bases from V and 4 bases from J, with 13 bases in between. In DNA, the CDR3 is TGTGCCAGCAGCGTAGTTCCCGTGGAGGGCTATGGCTACACCTTC. This gives the protein CASSVVPVEGYGYTF.

A remark on this clonotype: Because it lacks the conserved phenylalanine or tryptophan at the end, this CDR3 is likely a read error. The DNA is left out, because the CDR3 cannot be placed on it with certainty; the CDR3 is given as TCRdb lists it. V usage is TRBV20-1 and J usage is TRBJ1-2; the table calls TRBD1, which could not be checked here. Germline CDR1 is DFQATT and CDR2 is SNEGSKA (reference sequence). The CDR3 is made up of 15 amino acids, end residues included. CDR3 in amino acids: CSARDGQKISYGYTV.

This clonotype has only a few counts. A read error may explain this, as a much larger clone is one base away. J is TRBJ2-1 and V is TRBV20-1, with D maybe TRBD2 (6 bases). The CDR3 length is 12 residues. Germline-derived CDR1 and CDR2 are DFQATT and SNEGSKA (reference sequence). CDR3 DNA: TGCAGTGCCCAGACTAGGATAAATGAGCCGTTCTTC. Translating gives CSAQTRINEPFF.

This clonotype was detected only once. The rearrangement uses TRBV20-1 and TRBJ2-7; 13 nucleotides align to TRBD2. Trimming took 3 bases from V and 5 from J; bases not matched to a gene: 7. This CDR3 spans 15 amino acids. Germline CDR1 reads DFQATT; CDR2 reads SNEGSKA (reference sequence). The CDR3 DNA sequence: TGCAGTGCTAGCCCCGGGACTAGCGGGACTAACGAGCAGTACTTC. This sequence encodes CSASPGTSGTNEQYF.

This clonotype has a count of ten or more. The chain employs TRBV10-2 and TRBJ1-2; no definite D call. The CDR3 is 11 residues long. The germline V and J ends were trimmed by 4 bases and 6 bases, with 6 bases remaining between them. Germline V CDR1 and CDR2: WSHSY, SAAADI. This CDR3 is CASSAKDGYTF. The CDR3 bases are TGCGCCAGCAGTGCGAAAGATGGCTACACCTTC.

This clonotype was found many times. CDR3 nucleotides: TGTGCCAGCAGCACCAGACAGGGGAGATCACCCCTCCACTTT. Translation: CASSTRQGRSPLHF. The chain has TRBV7-2 and TRBJ1-6; 8 bases are shared with TRBD1. Unmatched junction bases numbered 7, after V lost 5 bases and J lost 10 bases. The V gene's germline CDR1 is SGHTA and CDR2 FQGNSA. The CDR3 totals 14 residues.

This clonotype was seen many times. This sequence joins TRBV5-1 and TRBJ1-3; TRBD1 aligns across 8 bases. Germline V CDR1 and CDR2: SGHRS, YFSETQ. The J segment lost 0 bases and the V segment lost 1 base, leaving 6 bases of the junction unmatched. There are 17 residues in the CDR3. The CDR3 DNA reads as TGCGCCAGCAGCTTGACGGGACAGGCCAGCTCTGGAAACACCATATATTTT. Amino acids: CASSLTGQASSGNTIYF.

This clonotype has a count of ten or more. This chain connects TRBV6-5 to TRBJ2-3; TRBD2 aligns across 10 bases. Losses at the gene ends were 6 bases for V and 4 bases for J; bases not matched to a gene: 10. The V gene's germline CDR1 is MNHEY and CDR2 SVGAGI. The length of the CDR3 is 16 residues. The CDR3 here is CASRRSGGSSADTQYF. The DNA of the CDR3 is TGTGCCAGCAGACGTAGCGGGGGGTCTAGCGCAGATACGCAGTATTTT.

For this clonotype: The missing conserved phenylalanine or tryptophan at the end of this CDR3 makes a read error likely. Because the CDR3's place on the DNA is in doubt, the DNA is left out and the CDR3 is given as listed by TCRdb. The chain carries TRBV10-3 and TRBJ1-2; the table assigns TRBD1, which was not confirmed against the DNA. CDR1 and CDR2 (germline): ENHRY, SYGVKD. A total of 8 residues make up the CDR3, ends included. This CDR3 reads CAIRGPPL.

This clonotype was detected only a few times. This may be a read error: a much more frequent sequence differs by one nucleotide. This likely comes from a read error, as the CDR3 has no conserved phenylalanine or tryptophan at its end. This chain connects TRBV19 to TRBJ2-1, with D maybe TRBD2 (7 bases). Germline CDR1 reads LNHDA; CDR2 reads SQIVND (reference sequence). The V end lost 3 bases, the J end lost 1 base, and 13 bases lay between the germline ends. CDR3 size: 16 residues. CDR3 DNA sequence: TGTGCCAGTAGTATCGGCGGGGGCTGGTCCTACAATGAGCAGTTCTCC. Amino acid sequence: CASSIGGGWSYNEQFS.

The gene calls are TRBV5-4 and TRBJ2-7; 7 bases align to TRBD1. CDR1 and CDR2 from the germline V gene are SGHNT and YYREEE (reference sequence). CDR3 size: 13 residues. The ends lost 2 bases at V and 5 bases at J; junction bases unmatched: 4. The CDR3 sequence is CASSLRDSHEQYV. CDR3 in DNA: TGTGCCAGCAGCTTAAGGGACAGCCACGAGCAGTACGTC.

Only a few counts were recorded for this clonotype. A much larger clone lies a single base off, so this may be a read error. Likely a read error: the CDR3 ends without its conserved phenylalanine or tryptophan. The chain links TRBV19 to TRBJ2-1; 7 bases are shared with TRBD1. CDR1 is LNHDA, CDR2 SQIVND, per germline (reference sequence). The length of the CDR3 is 16 residues. With 2 bases clipped from V and 6 bases from J, the junction kept 10 bases outside the gene matches. As DNA, the CDR3 is TGTGCCAGTAGTATACAGGGGCAGGGGGTTCGCAATGAGCAGTTCTCC. This encodes CASSIQGQGVRNEQFS.

The table lists this clonotype with many counts. V is TRBV7-8 and J is TRBJ2-7; D gene ambiguous. This CDR3 contains 12 residues. Germline V lookup: CDR1 SGHVS, CDR2 FQNEAQ. V was clipped by 2 bases and J by 6 bases, with 8 bases between them. The CDR3 nucleotides are TGTGCCAGCAGCTTACCACTCCGCGAGCAGTACTTC. It translates to CASSLPLREQYF. Drawing the rest from reference TRBV7-8 and TRBJ2-7, the complete variable domain is GAGVSQSPRYKVAKRGQDVALRCDPISGHVSLFWYQQALGQGPEFLTYFQNEAQLDKSGLPSDRFFAERPEGSVSTLKIQRTQQEDSAVYLCASSLPLREQYFGPGTRLTVT.

This clonotype has at least ten counts. The chain carries TRBV7-9 and TRBJ2-1, with 8 bases lining up with TRBD1. V was pared by 7 bases and J by 0 bases, with 5 bases of the junction left unmatched. This CDR3 is 15 amino acids long. Germline CDR1 and CDR2: SEHNR and FQNEAQ (reference sequence). CDR3 coding DNA: TGTGCCAGCATCCGGACAGGGAGCTCCTACAATGAGCAGTTCTTC. It is translated as CASIRTGSSYNEQFF.

This clonotype was seen ten or more times. V is TRBV4-3 and J is TRBJ2-7, with D possibly being TRBD2 (6 bases). This CDR3 is built from 14 residues. CDR1 and CDR2 (germline): LGHNA, YSLEER. The V and J ends lost 0 bases and 3 bases respectively, with 9 bases between them. The CDR3: CASSQDVGGYEQYF. CDR3 in DNA: TGCGCCAGCAGCCAAGATGTGGGGGGCTACGAGCAGTACTTC.

There are a few counts of this clonotype. A single base separates this from a much larger clone, so it may be a read error. The V and J genes are TRBV20-1 and TRBJ2-1; 11 positions match TRBD2. V lost 0 bases and J lost 9; bases outside the gene matches: 4. CDR3 length equals 14 residues. From germline, CDR1 is DFQATT and CDR2 SNEGSKA (reference sequence). The CDR3 loop reads CSAREGLAVAEQFF. CDR3 DNA sequence: TGCAGTGCTAGAGAGGGACTAGCGGTCGCTGAGCAGTTCTTC.

The chain recombines TRBV27 with TRBJ2-5; TRBD2 matches at 7 bases. The CDR3 spans 14 residues. J was trimmed by 5 bases and V by 3 bases; bases with no gene match: 6. The germline V gene encodes CDR1 MNHEY and CDR2 SMNVEV (reference sequence). CDR3 sequence (DNA): TGTGCCAGCAGTTTCAGACTAGCAGGGGAGACCCAGTACTTC. Its protein is CASSFRLAGETQYF.

The chain has TRBV5-1 and TRBJ2-1; no definite D call. Germline CDR1 is SGHRS and CDR2 is YFSETQ. Trimming left V 1 base short and J 0 bases short, with 8 bases between. This CDR3 has 15 residues. The CDR3 region has the DNA TGCGCCAGCAGCTTGCCCCTGAGCTCCTACAATGAGCAGTTCTTC. It encodes CASSLPLSSYNEQFF.

For this clonotype: This may come from a read error, since a much larger clone is one base off. The V call is TRBV7-9, the J call TRBJ1-2, with 8 bases aligning to TRBD1. The germline gives CDR1 SEHNR, CDR2 FQNEAQ (reference sequence). This CDR3 region has 15 residues. The CDR3 here is CASSLPGRGLSGYTF. The CDR3 DNA is TGCGCCAGCAGCTTGCCCGGCAGGGGGCTGTCTGGCTACACCTTC. The complete variable domain, with remaining parts taken from reference TRBV7-9 and TRBJ1-2, reads DTGVSQNPRHKITKRGQNVTFRCDPISEHNRLYWYRQTLGQGPEFLTYFQNEAQLEKSRLLSDRFSAERPKGSFSTLEIQRTEQGDSAMYLCASSLPGRGLSGYTFGSGTRLTVV.

This clonotype was recorded at least ten times. V usage is TRBV29-1 and J usage is TRBJ1-5; TRBD1 might be the D (5 bases). From germline, CDR1 is SQVTM and CDR2 ANQGSEA. The length of the CDR3 is 13 residues. V was pared by 5 bases and J by 6 bases, with 14 bases between. The CDR3 sequence is CSVQDNLRQPQHF. The CDR3 coding sequence is TGCAGCGTTCAGGACAACCTCCGTCAGCCCCAGCATTTT.

The sample holds many counts of this clonotype. V gene TRBV4-1 combines with J gene TRBJ2-1; TRBD2 matches at 7 bases. J gave up 3 bases and V 11 bases, and 10 bases lay outside the gene matches. This CDR3 is 14 amino acids long. The germline V gene encodes CDR1 MGHRA and CDR2 YSYEKL. The CDR3 coding sequence is TGCGCCCCCAAGGCGGCTAGCGGCTACAATGAGCAGTTCTTC. Amino acids: CAPKAASGYNEQFF.

This clonotype was seen ten or more times. The CDR3 DNA sequence: TGTGCCAGTAGTGGAACGCGGACAGGGCTGGAAAAACTGTTTTTT. Protein: CASSGTRTGLEKLFF. V is TRBV19 and J is TRBJ1-4; 8 positions agree with TRBD1. The CDR3 is 15 amino acids. Trimming removed 5 bases from V and 8 bases from J; junction bases left unmatched: 10. Germline V CDR1 and CDR2: LNHDA, SQIVND (reference sequence).

The chain employs TRBV10-1 and TRBJ2-1; a weak D match, TRBD1 (5 bases). V lost 2 bases and J lost 0, with 11 bases in between. The germline V gene has CDR1 WNHNN and CDR2 SYGVQD (reference sequence). CDR3 length equals 16 residues. The DNA of the CDR3 is TGCGCCAGCAGTGAGGACAGACCTAGCTCCTACAATGAGCAGTTCTTC. It encodes CASSEDRPSSYNEQFF.

Ten or more counts support this clonotype. The V and J genes are TRBV15 and TRBJ1-2; no clear D gene. The CDR3 has 15 amino acids. V was shortened by 0 bases and J by 6 bases, with 14 bases between the two germline ends. Germline assignment: CDR1 LNHNV and CDR2 YYDKDF (reference sequence). This CDR3 is CATSRDTGRGNGYTF. CDR3 in DNA: TGTGCCACCAGCAGAGATACCGGTCGAGGAAATGGCTACACCTTC.

This chain joins TRBV28 and TRBJ2-1, with TRBD2 identical over 12 bases. Germline trimming cut 1 base from V and 9 bases from J; bases unmatched to any gene: 7. The CDR3 totals 16 residues. The V gene's germline CDR1 is MDHEN and CDR2 SYDVKM. The CDR3 nucleotides read TGTGCCAGCAGTTTATCTCTAGCGGGAGGGTGGGGTGAGCAGTTCTTC. The encoded protein is CASSLSLAGGWGEQFF.

This clonotype was counted many times. This chain's CDR3 is CASNKGGSTDTQYF. The CDR3 DNA reads TGTGCCAGCAACAAAGGCGGTAGCACAGATACGCAGTATTTT. The chain carries TRBV7-2 and TRBJ2-3; D unresolved. V was pared by 7 bases and J by 0 bases, with 11 bases between. This CDR3 comprises 14 residues. CDR1 and CDR2 (germline): SGHTA, FQGNSA. The complete variable domain, with remaining parts taken from reference TRBV7-2 and TRBJ2-3, reads GAGVSQSPSNKVTEKGKDVELRCDPISGHTALYWYRQSLGQGLEFLIYFQGNSAPDKSGLPSDRFSAERTGGSVSTLTIQRTQQEDSAVYLCASNKGGSTDTQYFGPGTRLTVL.

On this clonotype: Because it lacks the conserved phenylalanine or tryptophan at the end, this CDR3 is likely a read error. The chain recombines TRBV2 with TRBJ1-6; 8 bases are a match to TRBD1. The CDR3 loop spans 16 amino acids. Trimming at V came to 6 bases and at J to 6 bases, leaving 10 bases not matched to a gene. CDR1 and CDR2 from the germline V gene are SNHLY and FYNNEI. As DNA, the CDR3 is TGTGCCAGCAGAGCTAGACAGGGGTCCCGTAATTCACCCCTCCACTCC. Its translation: CASRARQGSRNSPLHS.